The 2 T cell receptor beta chains given below trace back to one sample, sequenced in a study of T cell responses to AZD1222 COVID-19 vaccine. This table comes from immunoSEQ multiplex PCR, and its TCRdb copy is limited to in-frame clones, with some not included. The sample has about 94,000 clones, 85% seen once. This specimen consisted of peripheral blood, obtained 28 days after the second AZD1222 dose. All receptors derive from an adult who received the AZD1222 COVID-19 vaccine.

The chain has TRBV13 and TRBJ2-7; 14 positions agree with TRBD2. This CDR3 is built from 17 residues. Germline loops: CDR1 PRHDT, CDR2 FYEKMQ (reference sequence). The J segment lost 3 bases and the V segment lost 5 bases, leaving 9 bases of the junction unmatched. CDR3 DNA sequence: TGTGCCAGCAGCCGGACTAGCGGGGGGCTGAACTTCTACGAGCAGTACTTC. Protein sequence: CASSRTSGGLNFYEQYF.

V gene TRBV5-4 combines with J gene TRBJ1-2, with D tentatively TRBD1 (5 bases). The CDR3 has 14 residues. Per germline, CDR1 SGHNT and CDR2 YYREEE (reference sequence). Trimming cost V 4 bases and J 0 bases, with 10 bases left between them. CDR3 nucleotides: TGTGCCAGCAGCACGGACATCACTAACTATGGCTACACCTTC. This sequence encodes CASSTDITNYGYTF. The variable domain in full, with the rest retrieved from reference TRBV5-4 and TRBJ1-2, is ETGVTQSPTHLIKTRGQQVTLRCSSQSGHNTVSWYQQALGQGPQFIFQYYREEENGRGNFPPRFSGLQFPNYSSELNVNALELDDSALYLCASSTDITNYGYTFGSGTRLTVV.